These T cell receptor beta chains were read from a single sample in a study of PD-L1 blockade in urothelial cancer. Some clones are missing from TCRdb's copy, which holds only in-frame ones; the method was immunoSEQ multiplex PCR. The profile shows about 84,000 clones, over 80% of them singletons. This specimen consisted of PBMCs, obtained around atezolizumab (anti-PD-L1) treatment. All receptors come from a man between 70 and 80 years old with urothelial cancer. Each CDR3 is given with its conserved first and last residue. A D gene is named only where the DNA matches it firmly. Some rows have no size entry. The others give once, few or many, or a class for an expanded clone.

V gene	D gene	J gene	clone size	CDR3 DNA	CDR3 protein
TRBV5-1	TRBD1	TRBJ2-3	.	TGCGCCAGCAGCTTTACAGGGGGCACAGATACGCAGTATTTT	CASSFTGGTDTQYF
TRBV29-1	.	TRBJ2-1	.	TGCAGCGTCGAGGGCGGGCCAGCCTACAATGAGCAGTTCTTC	CSVEGGPAYNEQFF
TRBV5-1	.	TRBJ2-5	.	TGCGCCAGCAGCTTAATAGGGGGCGGAGGGGAGACCCAGTACTTC	CASSLIGGGGETQYF
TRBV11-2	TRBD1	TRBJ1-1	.	TGTGCCAGCAGCTTTACAGGGGCTTTCAACACTGAAGCTTTCTTT	CASSFTGAFNTEAFF
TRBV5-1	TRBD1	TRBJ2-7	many	TGCGCCAGCAGCTCCGGACAGGCCGTCTACGAGCAGTACTTC	CASSSGQAVYEQYF
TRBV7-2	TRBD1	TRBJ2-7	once	TGTGCCAGCAGCTTACCAGGGGGCAGCCGGAGGGAGCAGTACTTC	CASSLPGGSRREQYF
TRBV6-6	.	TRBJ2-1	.	TGTGCCAGCAGTTACGGGGGTCGGACAGCAAACAATGAGCAGTTCTTC	CASSYGGRTANNEQFF
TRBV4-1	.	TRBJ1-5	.	TGCGCCAGCAGTCACAGGGAAAATCAGCCCCAGCATTTT	CASSHRENQPQHF
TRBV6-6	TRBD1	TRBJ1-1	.	TGTGCCAGCAGTGGACGACAGGGGAACACTGAAGCTTTCTTT	CASSGRQGNTEAFF
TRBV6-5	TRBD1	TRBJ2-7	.	TGTGCCAGCAGCTTGACCGGGACAGGCGGTTACGAGCAGTACTTC	CASSLTGTGGYEQYF
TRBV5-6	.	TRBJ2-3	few	TGTGCCAGCAGCTTTAGTAGCACAGATACGCAGTATTTT	CASSFSSTDTQYF
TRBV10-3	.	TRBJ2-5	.	TGTGCCATCAGTGGACAGCAAGAGACCCAGTACTTC	CAISGQQETQYF
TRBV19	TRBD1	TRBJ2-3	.	TGTGCCAGTAGTACCCCCGGGACAGGTGCCTGGGGTACGCAGTATTTT	CASSTPGTGAWGTQYF
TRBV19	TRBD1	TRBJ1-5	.	TGTGCCAGTAGTATAATGGGACAGGGAGGAGCGCAGCCCCAGCATTTT	CASSIMGQGGAQPQHF
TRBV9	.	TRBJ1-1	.	TGTGCCAGCAGCGTAGTTCAGGGCACTGAAGCTTTCTTT	CASSVVQGTEAFF
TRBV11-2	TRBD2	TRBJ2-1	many	TGTGCCAGCAGCCCGTCCGGTCAGCGGGGGCCCTACTACAATGAGCAGTTCTTC	CASSPSGQRGPYYNEQFF
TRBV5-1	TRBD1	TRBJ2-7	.	TGCGCCAGCAGCCAGAGACAGGGTGAGGTCTACGAGCAGTACTTC	CASSQRQGEVYEQYF
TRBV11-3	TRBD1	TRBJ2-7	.	TGTGCCAGCAGCTTAGATCTCGGGACAGGGGACGAGCAGTACTTC	CASSLDLGTGDEQYF
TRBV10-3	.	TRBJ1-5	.	TGTGCCATCAGTGAGTCCAGGGGCCTCTCAAATCAGCCCCAGCATTTT	CAISESRGLSNQPQHF
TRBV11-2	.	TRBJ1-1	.	TGTGCCAGCAGCTTAGGGGATCCTTCATCGGGGACTGAAGCTTTCTTT	CASSLGDPSSGTEAFF
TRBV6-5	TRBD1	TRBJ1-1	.	TGTGCCAGCAGTACGCGACAGGGGGCGAACACTGAAGCTTTCTTT	CASSTRQGANTEAFF
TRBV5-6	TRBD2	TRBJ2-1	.	TGTGCCAGCAGCTTGGGAGGGAGCGGGAGAGTGGGCAATGAGCAGTTCTTC	CASSLGGSGRVGNEQFF
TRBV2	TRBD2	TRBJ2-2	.	TGTGCCAGCAGTGTTGCGGGGGGGCTCCCCGGGGAGCTGTTTTTT	CASSVAGGLPGELFF
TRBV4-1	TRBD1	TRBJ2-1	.	TGCGCCAGCAGCCAGCGACAGGGTGTTGAGCAGTTCTTC	CASSQRQGVEQFF
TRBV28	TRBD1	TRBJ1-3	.	TGTGCCAGCAGTGGGACAGCCTCTGGAAACACCATATATTTT	CASSGTASGNTIYF
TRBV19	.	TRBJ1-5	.	TGTGCCAGTAGTCACCGGGACTCCTATCAGCCCCAGCATTTT	CASSHRDSYQPQHF
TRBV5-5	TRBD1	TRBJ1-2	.	TGTGCCAGCAGCTTGGCAGGGGGTAGTGGCTACACCTTC	CASSLAGGSGYTF
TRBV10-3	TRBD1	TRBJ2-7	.	TGTGCCATCAGTAAGGGACAGACCTACGAGCAGTACTTC	CAISKGQTYEQYF
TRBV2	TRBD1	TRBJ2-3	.	TGTGCCAGCAGTCTGGACAGGGTGGACGCAGATACGCAGTATTTT	CASSLDRVDADTQYF
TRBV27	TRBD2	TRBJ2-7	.	TGTGCCAGCAGTTTCGGGACTAACTACGAGCAGTACTTC	CASSFGTNYEQYF
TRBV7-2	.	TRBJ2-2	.	TGTGCCAGCAGCTCCCAGGACCCGGGGACCGGGGAGCTGTTTTTT	CASSSQDPGTGELFF
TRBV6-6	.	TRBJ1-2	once	TGTGCCAGCAGCCCTACACGGAGCTATGGCTACACCTTC	CASSPTRSYGYTF
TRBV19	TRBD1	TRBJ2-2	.	TGTGCCAGTAGTAACCGGGACAGGGATACCGGGGAGCTGTTTTTT	CASSNRDRDTGELFF
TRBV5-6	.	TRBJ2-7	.	TGTGCCAGCAGCCCCCAGTTGGGCGGGGCGGGCGAGCAGTACTTC	CASSPQLGGAGEQYF
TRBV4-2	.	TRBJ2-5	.	TGTGCCAGCAGCCAAGGGGCAGGGCCCCAAGAGACCCAGTACTTC	CASSQGAGPQETQYF
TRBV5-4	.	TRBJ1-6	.	TGTGCCAGCAGGTCGGACAGTAATTCACCCCTCCACTTT	CASRSDSNSPLHF
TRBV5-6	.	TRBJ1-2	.	TGTGCCAGCAGCTCACCGGGCTATGGCTACACCTTC	CASSSPGYGYTF
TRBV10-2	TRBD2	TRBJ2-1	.	TGCGCCAGCAGTGTGGGCGGGGGGGCACTAAATGAGCAGTTCTTC	CASSVGGGALNEQFF